A selection of T cell receptor beta chains follows, all from one sample in a study of beta chain features in type 1 diabetes. The method was immunoSEQ multiplex PCR; TCRdb's version includes in-frame clones alone and lacks a portion of them. The sample consists of 150,000 to 180,000 clones, 11% of them appearing once. The sequenced sample was central memory CD4+ T cells from blood. These receptors were collected from a man younger than 35 in good health. Each CDR3 is given with its conserved first and last residue. The D gene is left open where the match is weak. Clone size is not always given. Where it is, it says once, few, many or a class for expanded clones.

j_gene: TRBJ2-2; v_gene: TRBV4-2; d_gene: NA; abundance: NA; CDR3nt: TGTGCCAGCAGCTCGACGGTACAGTTGAACACCGGGGAGCTGTTTTTT; CDR3aa: CASSSTVQLNTGELFF
j_gene: TRBJ2-3; v_gene: TRBV4-2; d_gene: TRBD2; abundance: NA; CDR3nt: TGTGCCAGCAGCCTCAAGCGGGGGAGCACAGATACGCAGTATTTT; CDR3aa: CASSLKRGSTDTQYF
j_gene: TRBJ2-3; v_gene: TRBV11-2; d_gene: NA; abundance: few; CDR3nt: TGTGCCAGCAGCAAACGGAGGGTGACAGATACGCAGTATTTT; CDR3aa: CASSKRRVTDTQYF
j_gene: TRBJ1-4; v_gene: TRBV29-1; d_gene: TRBD1; abundance: few; CDR3nt: TGCAGCGTTGGCGGACAGGGATCTGAAAAACTGTTTTTT; CDR3aa: CSVGGQGSEKLFF
j_gene: TRBJ2-1; v_gene: TRBV7-9; d_gene: NA; abundance: few; CDR3nt: TGTGCCAGCAGCAAAACAGGGGATGGAGCGGGAGTGTACAATGAGCAGTTCTTC; CDR3aa: CASSKTGDGAGVYNEQFF
j_gene: TRBJ2-7; v_gene: TRBV28; d_gene: TRBD2; abundance: NA; CDR3nt: TGTGCCAGCGCTCGACCGGGGACTAGCGTCGACGAGCAGTACTTC; CDR3aa: CASARPGTSVDEQYF
j_gene: TRBJ2-2; v_gene: TRBV27; d_gene: TRBD1; abundance: NA; CDR3nt: TGTGCCACCCGACGGGGACAGACAATTAACACCGGGGAGCTGTTTTTT; CDR3aa: CATRRGQTINTGELFF
j_gene: TRBJ1-5; v_gene: TRBV25-1; d_gene: NA; abundance: medium-sized; CDR3nt: TGTGCCAGCAGTGACAGGGCCAATCAGCCCCAGCATTTT; CDR3aa: CASSDRANQPQHF
j_gene: TRBJ2-1; v_gene: TRBV14; d_gene: NA; abundance: NA; CDR3nt: TGTGCCAGCAGCTTGAGTGGTATTAACTTCAATGAGCAGTTCTTC; CDR3aa: CASSLSGINFNEQFF
j_gene: TRBJ1-1; v_gene: TRBV28; d_gene: NA; abundance: NA; CDR3nt: TGTGCCAGCAGTACCCGGCGGGTGAACACTGAAGCTTTCTTT; CDR3aa: CASSTRRVNTEAFF
j_gene: TRBJ1-1; v_gene: TRBV5-1; d_gene: NA; abundance: few; CDR3nt: TGCGCCAGCAGCTTGGCATCAGGGAGAGCCACTGAAGCTTTCTTT; CDR3aa: CASSLASGRATEAFF
j_gene: TRBJ2-3; v_gene: TRBV5-1; d_gene: NA; abundance: NA; CDR3nt: TGCGCCAGCAGCTTGAGTCTTGGGGCAGATACGCAGTATTTT; CDR3aa: CASSLSLGADTQYF
j_gene: TRBJ2-3; v_gene: TRBV2; d_gene: NA; abundance: few; CDR3nt: TGTGCCAGCAGTGAAACCGATACGCAGTATTTT; CDR3aa: CASSETDTQYF
j_gene: TRBJ2-3; v_gene: TRBV10-3; d_gene: NA; abundance: NA; CDR3nt: TGTGCCATCAGCCCGGGACAACTTACAGATACGCAGTATTTT; CDR3aa: CAISPGQLTDTQYF
j_gene: TRBJ2-2; v_gene: TRBV19; d_gene: NA; abundance: few; CDR3nt: TGTGCCAGTAGTATAAGAAAGGACAGGAACACCGGGGAGCTGTTTTTT; CDR3aa: CASSIRKDRNTGELFF
j_gene: TRBJ2-6; v_gene: TRBV28; d_gene: NA; abundance: NA; CDR3nt: TGTGCCAGCAGCCCCCCCAGGAGTTCTGGGGCCAACGTCCTGACTTTC; CDR3aa: CASSPPRSSGANVLTF
j_gene: TRBJ2-1; v_gene: TRBV20-1; d_gene: NA; abundance: few; CDR3nt: TGCAGTGCTCTCTCTAGCTTCGAGCAGTTCTTC; CDR3aa: CSALSSFEQFF
j_gene: TRBJ1-5; v_gene: TRBV27; d_gene: NA; abundance: NA; CDR3nt: TGTGCCAGCAGTTTAGGGGGAGGTGGGGCCTTCAATCAGCCCCAGCATTTT; CDR3aa: CASSLGGGGAFNQPQHF
j_gene: TRBJ2-1; v_gene: TRBV7-6; d_gene: TRBD1; abundance: few; CDR3nt: TGTGCCAGCAGCTCGGACAGGGGTTATTACAATGAGCAGTTCTTC; CDR3aa: CASSSDRGYYNEQFF
j_gene: TRBJ2-1; v_gene: TRBV18; d_gene: NA; abundance: few; CDR3nt: TGTGCCAGCTCACCCGGACAGGGTCGGGGGGATTACAATGAGCAGTTCTTC; CDR3aa: CASSPGQGRGDYNEQFF
j_gene: TRBJ2-7; v_gene: TRBV29-1; d_gene: TRBD1; abundance: few; CDR3nt: TGCAGCGTCGGAGGACAGGGTGGAAAAGACTACGAGCAGTACTTC; CDR3aa: CSVGGQGGKDYEQYF
j_gene: TRBJ1-2; v_gene: TRBV28; d_gene: NA; abundance: few; CDR3nt: TGTGCCAGCAGAAAGGACTCCGGCTACACCTTC; CDR3aa: CASRKDSGYTF
j_gene: TRBJ1-4; v_gene: TRBV4-3; d_gene: NA; abundance: few; CDR3nt: TGCGCCAGCAGCCAGGACTACCTGAATAATGAAAAACTGTTTTTT; CDR3aa: CASSQDYLNNEKLFF
j_gene: TRBJ2-3; v_gene: TRBV7-9; d_gene: TRBD2; abundance: few; CDR3nt: TGTGCCAGCAGCGAAGGGACTAGCGGCACAGATACGCAGTATTTT; CDR3aa: CASSEGTSGTDTQYF
j_gene: TRBJ2-7; v_gene: TRBV7-9; d_gene: NA; abundance: NA; CDR3nt: TGTGCCAGCAGCGTACAGGGTGCCGAGCAGTACTTC; CDR3aa: CASSVQGAEQYF
j_gene: TRBJ2-7; v_gene: TRBV11-2; d_gene: NA; abundance: NA; CDR3nt: TGTGCCAGCAGCACCAACAGGGCTGAGCAGTACTTC; CDR3aa: CASSTNRAEQYF
j_gene: TRBJ2-2; v_gene: TRBV6-5; d_gene: NA; abundance: few; CDR3nt: TGTGCCAGCGCCCTGGGGTACTCGGGCACCGGGGAGCTGTTTTTT; CDR3aa: CASALGYSGTGELFF
j_gene: TRBJ2-7; v_gene: TRBV14; d_gene: NA; abundance: few; CDR3nt: TGTGCCAGCAGCCAAGAATCCGGTCCACACCAAAGCTCCTACGAGCAGTACTTC; CDR3aa: CASSQESGPHQSSYEQYF
j_gene: TRBJ2-4; v_gene: TRBV6-1; d_gene: TRBD1; abundance: NA; CDR3nt: TGTGCCAGCAGCCTAGACAGGGGGAAGGACATTCAGTACTTC; CDR3aa: CASSLDRGKDIQYF
j_gene: TRBJ1-4; v_gene: TRBV7-9; d_gene: TRBD1; abundance: NA; CDR3nt: TGTGCCAGCAGCTTAACCGAAGGGGGCCGAACTAATGAAAAACTGTTTTTT; CDR3aa: CASSLTEGGRTNEKLFF
j_gene: TRBJ2-3; v_gene: TRBV9; d_gene: NA; abundance: many; CDR3nt: TGTGCCAGCAGGCCCGCTGCTAGCACAGATACGCAGTATTTT; CDR3aa: CASRPAASTDTQYF
j_gene: TRBJ1-4; v_gene: TRBV28; d_gene: NA; abundance: medium-sized; CDR3nt: TGTGCCAGCAGTTTCACAGGGTCAACTAATGAAAAACTGTTTTTT; CDR3aa: CASSFTGSTNEKLFF
j_gene: TRBJ2-6; v_gene: TRBV27; d_gene: NA; abundance: few; CDR3nt: TGTGCCAGCAGAGGTCAACCCCTCTCTGGGGCCAACGTCCTGACTTTC; CDR3aa: CASRGQPLSGANVLTF
j_gene: TRBJ1-1; v_gene: TRBV30; d_gene: NA; abundance: NA; CDR3nt: TGTGCCTGGAGACCCCCAGGGAGCACTGAAGCTTTCTTT; CDR3aa: CAWRPPGSTEAFF
j_gene: TRBJ1-1; v_gene: TRBV10-3; d_gene: NA; abundance: few; CDR3nt: TGTGCCACAGAAGGGGCGGTGAACACTGAAGCTTTCTTT; CDR3aa: CATEGAVNTEAFF
j_gene: TRBJ2-2; v_gene: TRBV10-3; d_gene: TRBD1; abundance: many; CDR3nt: TGTGCCATCAAATCTGGACAGGAGGTCACCGGGGAGCTGTTTTTT; CDR3aa: CAIKSGQEVTGELFF
j_gene: TRBJ2-1; v_gene: TRBV18; d_gene: NA; abundance: NA; CDR3nt: TGTGCCAGCTCACCCCTGCAAGAGGGGGGTGAGCAGTTCTTC; CDR3aa: CASSPLQEGGEQFF
j_gene: TRBJ1-4; v_gene: TRBV28; d_gene: TRBD1; abundance: few; CDR3nt: TGTGCCAGCAGTTTATCCCCGCGTACAGGGGAGGGGCTGTTTTTT; CDR3aa: CASSLSPRTGEGLFF
j_gene: TRBJ1-1; v_gene: TRBV6-5; d_gene: NA; abundance: NA; CDR3nt: TGTGCCATCAGTGAGGTCCGAGGTACTGAAGCTTTCTTT; CDR3aa: CAISEVRGTEAFF
j_gene: TRBJ2-2; v_gene: TRBV29-1; d_gene: TRBD1; abundance: few; CDR3nt: TGCAGCGTTTGCAGGGGGCGGACCGGGGAGCTGTTTTTT; CDR3aa: CSVCRGRTGELFF
j_gene: TRBJ2-5; v_gene: TRBV5-4; d_gene: NA; abundance: NA; CDR3nt: TGTGCCAGCAGCTTGCCTGGGGCGGGACAAGAGACCCAGTACTTC; CDR3aa: CASSLPGAGQETQYF
j_gene: TRBJ2-5; v_gene: TRBV28; d_gene: NA; abundance: few; CDR3nt: TGTGCCAGCAGTTTTATCCAGGGGTCGGAGACCCAGTACTTC; CDR3aa: CASSFIQGSETQYF
j_gene: TRBJ1-2; v_gene: TRBV29-1; d_gene: NA; abundance: NA; CDR3nt: TGCAGCGTTGACTCCCCTAACTATGGCTACACCTTC; CDR3aa: CSVDSPNYGYTF
j_gene: TRBJ2-6; v_gene: TRBV7-2; d_gene: TRBD1; abundance: many; CDR3nt: TGTGCCAGCAGCCCGGGACAGGGGTCCACTGGGGCCAACGTCCTGACTTTC; CDR3aa: CASSPGQGSTGANVLTF
j_gene: TRBJ1-1; v_gene: TRBV20-1; d_gene: NA; abundance: few; CDR3nt: TGCAGTGCTAGCAGGGTTGGCGCTTTCTTT; CDR3aa: CSASRVGAFF
j_gene: TRBJ1-1; v_gene: TRBV29-1; d_gene: TRBD1; abundance: few; CDR3nt: TGCAGCGCCGTAACGGGACAGGGGGCCCGGAACACTGAAGCTTTCTTT; CDR3aa: CSAVTGQGARNTEAFF
j_gene: TRBJ1-2; v_gene: TRBV7-9; d_gene: NA; abundance: NA; CDR3nt: TGTGCCAGCAGCTTAGTCTTGAGGGAGGCAAATGGCTACACCTTC; CDR3aa: CASSLVLREANGYTF
j_gene: TRBJ2-7; v_gene: TRBV4-2; d_gene: NA; abundance: NA; CDR3nt: TGTGCCAGCAGCCAAGTATCGGGGGCATACCACGAGCAGTACTTC; CDR3aa: CASSQVSGAYHEQYF
j_gene: TRBJ1-3; v_gene: TRBV27; d_gene: TRBD1; abundance: NA; CDR3nt: TGTGCCAGCAGTCCCGGGACAGCCTCTGGAAACACCATATATTTT; CDR3aa: CASSPGTASGNTIYF
j_gene: TRBJ2-1; v_gene: TRBV14; d_gene: NA; abundance: few; CDR3nt: TGTGCCAGCAGCCAAGGGGCCTGGAAGGCCAATGAGCAGTTCTTC; CDR3aa: CASSQGAWKANEQFF
j_gene: TRBJ2-7; v_gene: TRBV19; d_gene: NA; abundance: few; CDR3nt: TGTGCCAGTAGTATTGCGGGGAGCGCGAGCTCCTACGAGCAGTACTTC; CDR3aa: CASSIAGSASSYEQYF
j_gene: TRBJ1-3; v_gene: TRBV5-1; d_gene: TRBD1; abundance: NA; CDR3nt: TGCGCCAGCAGCTTTCAGGGGGTCTCCGGAAACACCATATATTTT; CDR3aa: CASSFQGVSGNTIYF
j_gene: TRBJ1-2; v_gene: TRBV4-3; d_gene: NA; abundance: many; CDR3nt: TGCGCCAGCAGCCAAGAAAGGTCAGGGGTGCTATCCTATGGCTACACCTTC; CDR3aa: CASSQERSGVLSYGYTF